The T cell receptor beta chain described here comes from a study of Ad26.COV2.S vaccination and SARS-CoV-2 variants. Whole-study context: Vaccine-arm donor from the placebo-controlled COV1001 Ad26.COV2.S trial. The authors gave Ad26.COV2.S intramuscularly, either once or twice 56 days apart.

Described treatment: about 20 received Ad26.COV2.S at low or high dose, single or two shots; several received placebo; per-sample allocation not given. The study sampled participants on day 63 after the first vaccine or placebo injection. Study findings and constraints: Similar non-spike TCR breadth was seen in vaccine and placebo recipients. Participants in the vaccine arm had higher spike-specific TCR breadth; placebo recipients had lower.

TCRdb's table, derived via immunoSEQ multiplex PCR, lists solely in-frame clones and lacks some. Here the sample spans about 400,000 clones, about 91% being singletons. A word on this clone: The antigen is not known.

From germline, CDR1 is LNHDA and CDR2 SQIVND (reference sequence). J was trimmed by 2 bases and V by 6 bases; bases with no gene match: 4. This CDR3 is built from 13 residues. This sequence joins TRBV19 and TRBJ2-7; 7 bases are shared with TRBD1. The TCR originated in a person between 18 and 65 years old who received the Ad26.COV2.S COVID-19 vaccine or a placebo. The source was peripheral blood, collected in a trial of Ad26.COV2.S vaccine versus placebo. This CDR3 reads CASSDRAPYEQYF. DNA for the CDR3: TGTGCCAGTAGCGACAGGGCCCCCTACGAGCAGTACTTC.